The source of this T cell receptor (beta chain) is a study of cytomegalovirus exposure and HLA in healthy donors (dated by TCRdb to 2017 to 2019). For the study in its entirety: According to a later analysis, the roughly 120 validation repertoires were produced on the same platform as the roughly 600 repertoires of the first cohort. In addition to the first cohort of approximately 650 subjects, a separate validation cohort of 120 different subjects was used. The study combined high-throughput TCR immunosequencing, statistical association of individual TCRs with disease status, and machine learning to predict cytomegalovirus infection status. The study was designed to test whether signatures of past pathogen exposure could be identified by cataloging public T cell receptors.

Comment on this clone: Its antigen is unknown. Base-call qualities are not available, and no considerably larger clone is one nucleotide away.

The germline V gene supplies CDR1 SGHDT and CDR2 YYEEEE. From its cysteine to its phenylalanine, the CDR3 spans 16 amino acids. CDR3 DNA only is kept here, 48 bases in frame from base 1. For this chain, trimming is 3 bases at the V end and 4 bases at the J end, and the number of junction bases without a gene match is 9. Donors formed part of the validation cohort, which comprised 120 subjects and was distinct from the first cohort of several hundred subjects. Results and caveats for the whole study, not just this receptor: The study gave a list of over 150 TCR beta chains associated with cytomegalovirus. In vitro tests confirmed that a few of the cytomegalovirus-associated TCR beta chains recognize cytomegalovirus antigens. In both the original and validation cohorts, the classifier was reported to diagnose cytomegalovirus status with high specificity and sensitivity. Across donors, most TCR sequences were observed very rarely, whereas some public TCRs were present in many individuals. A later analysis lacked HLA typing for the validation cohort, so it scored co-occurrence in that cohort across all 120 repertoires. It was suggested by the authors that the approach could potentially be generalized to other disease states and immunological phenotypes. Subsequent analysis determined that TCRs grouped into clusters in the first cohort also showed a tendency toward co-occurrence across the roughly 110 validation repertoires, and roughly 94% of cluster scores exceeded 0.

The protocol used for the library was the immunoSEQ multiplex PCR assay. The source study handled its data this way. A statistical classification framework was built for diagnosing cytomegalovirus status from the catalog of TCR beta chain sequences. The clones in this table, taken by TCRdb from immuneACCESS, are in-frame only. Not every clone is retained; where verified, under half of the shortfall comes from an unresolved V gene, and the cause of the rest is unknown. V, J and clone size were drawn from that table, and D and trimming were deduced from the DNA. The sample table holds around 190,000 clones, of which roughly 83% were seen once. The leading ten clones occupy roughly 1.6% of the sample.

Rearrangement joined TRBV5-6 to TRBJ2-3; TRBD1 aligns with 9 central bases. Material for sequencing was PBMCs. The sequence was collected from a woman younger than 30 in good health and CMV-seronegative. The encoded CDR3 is CASSYPRTGGADTQYF. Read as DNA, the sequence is TGTGCCAGCAGCTACCCTCGAACAGGGGGCGCAGATACGCAGTATTTT.